The 12 T cell receptor beta chains reported below all come from one sample, sequenced in a study of T cell responses to AZD1222 COVID-19 vaccine. Sequenced by immunoSEQ multiplex PCR; TCRdb stores in-frame clones only, minus some. Of about 140,000 clones in the sample, about 90% are singletons; the top ten hold 7.5%. Sample: peripheral blood, taken 28 days after the second dose of the MenACWY control vaccine. These receptors were taken from an adult who received the MenACWY meningococcal vaccine as a control.

The chain joins TRBV5-1 to TRBJ2-1; the D gene is possibly TRBD1 (5 bases). With 4 bases removed from V and 11 bases from J, the gap between germline ends came to 19 bases. The CDR3 contains 14 residues. CDR1 and CDR2 (germline): SGHRS, YFSETQ. The CDR3 here is CASSQEVPQGKQFF. CDR3 DNA: TGCGCCAGCAGCCAAGAGGTCCCCCAGGGCAAGCAGTTCTTC. The whole variable domain, filled in from reference TRBV5-1 and TRBJ2-1, reads KAGVTQTPRYLIKTRGQQVTLSCSPISGHRSVSWYQQTPGQGLQFLFEYFSETQRNKGNFPGRFSGRQFSNSRSEMNVSTLELGDSALYLCASSQEVPQGKQFFGPGTRLTVL.

The rearrangement uses TRBV5-6 and TRBJ2-7, with a tentative D call TRBD2 (6 bases). The germline CDR1 and CDR2 sequences are SGHDT and YYEEEE. V gave up 7 bases and J gave up 3 bases, with 14 bases separating them. The CDR3 contains 13 residues. This chain's CDR3 is CASSGSPLYEQYF. As DNA, the CDR3 is TGTGCCAGCTCCGGGAGCCCCCTCTACGAGCAGTACTTC.

The chain couples TRBV29-1 to TRBJ2-2; 8 bases map to TRBD2. Germline lookup yields CDR1 SQVTM and CDR2 ANQGSEA. The J segment lost 7 bases and the V segment lost 5 bases, leaving 6 bases of the junction unmatched. This CDR3 is 13 amino acids long. In DNA form, the CDR3 reads TGCAGCGTTTGGACTAGCCTCGGCGGGGAGCTGTTTTTT. Protein product: CSVWTSLGGELFF.

The J gene is TRBJ2-1, the V gene TRBV6-2 or TRBV6-3; a weak D match, TRBD1 (6 bases). Looked up from germline, CDR1 is MNHEY and CDR2 is SVGEGT. The V end was cut by 6 bases, the J end by 10 bases, with 13 bases between. This CDR3 is 12 amino acids long. The CDR3 DNA sequence: TGTGCCAGCAGCAACAGGGTAGGGGAGCAGTTCTTC. This codes for CASSNRVGEQFF.

V is TRBV19 and J is TRBJ1-6; D might be TRBD1 (5 bases). The CDR3 runs to 17 residues. Germline CDR1 is LNHDA and CDR2 is SQIVND (reference sequence). The V and J ends lost 6 bases and 5 bases respectively, with 20 bases between them. The CDR3 DNA sequence: TGTGCCAGTAGCATACCGCTCCCGGGACCCAATAATTCACCCCTCCACTTT. This codes for CASSIPLPGPNNSPLHF.

The gene calls are TRBV15 and TRBJ1-1; 8 bases agree with TRBD1. Germline CDR1 and CDR2: LNHNV and YYDKDF (reference sequence). The CDR3 covers 17 residues. The junction had 8 bases not matched to a gene; V was cut back by 1 base and J by 1 base. The CDR3: CATSRGQGFFRNTEAFF. For the CDR3, the DNA is TGTGCCACCAGCAGAGGACAGGGGTTCTTTCGGAACACTGAAGCTTTCTTT.

The chain has TRBV5-4 and TRBJ1-1; a possible D gene is TRBD1 (6 bases). The CDR3 spans 15 residues. Germline assignment: CDR1 SGHNT and CDR2 YYREEE (reference sequence). V dropped 4 bases and J dropped 4 bases, with 17 bases sitting between them. CDR3 protein: CASSDTGLVGTEAFF. The CDR3 nucleotides are TGTGCCAGCAGCGATACAGGGTTGGTAGGCACTGAAGCTTTCTTT. Supplemented by reference TRBV5-4 and TRBJ1-1, the full variable domain reads ETGVTQSPTHLIKTRGQQVTLRCSSQSGHNTVSWYQQALGQGPQFIFQYYREEENGRGNFPPRFSGLQFPNYSSELNVNALELDDSALYLCASSDTGLVGTEAFFGQGTRLTVV.

This rearrangement joins TRBV30 to TRBJ2-2; tentative D call: TRBD2 (6 bases). V lost 7 bases and J lost 5, with 20 bases in between. The CDR3 spans 15 residues. Germline CDR1 and CDR2: GTSNPN and SVGIG (reference sequence). The CDR3 DNA follows: TGTGCCTTCACGGGGCAGGCCGCGGGGACCGGGGAGCTGTTTTTT. It codes for CAFTGQAAGTGELFF.

This rearrangement joins TRBV7-2 to TRBJ2-1; TRBD1 aligns across 11 bases. The CDR3 runs to 16 residues. Germline CDR1 and CDR2: SGHTA and FQGNSA. V was pared by 10 bases and J by 2 bases, with 10 bases of the junction left unmatched. The CDR3 nucleotides read TGTGCCAACCGTTTAATGGGACAGGGGGCCTACAATGAGCAGTTCTTC. Its protein is CANRLMGQGAYNEQFF.

The chain joins TRBV27 to TRBJ2-7; TRBD1 or TRBD2 may be the D gene (6 bases each). CDR3 length: 14 residues. Trimming took 5 bases from V and 4 from J, leaving 15 bases between them. Germline CDR1 is MNHEY and CDR2 is SMNVEV (reference sequence). The DNA for the CDR3 is TGTGCCAGCAGTACCTCCGGAGGGGGGTACGAGCAGTACTTC. Translation: CASSTSGGGYEQYF.

The V and J genes are TRBV9 and TRBJ1-4; TRBD1 agrees at 7 bases. The trim removed 2 bases at V and 4 bases at J, leaving 2 bases unmatched. There are 14 residues in the CDR3. Looked up from germline, CDR1 is SGDLS and CDR2 is YYNGEE. CDR3 nucleotide sequence: TGTGCCAGCAGCGTGCAGGGGGGTAATGAAAAACTGTTTTTT. Encoded protein: CASSVQGGNEKLFF.

The genes are TRBV2 and TRBJ1-4; TRBD1 might be the D (5 bases). Deletions cut 6 bases from V and 5 bases from J, with 10 bases between. Per the germline V gene, CDR1 is SNHLY and CDR2 is FYNNEI. This CDR3 has 13 amino acids. The CDR3 region is CASRRDGNEKLFF. CDR3 coding DNA: TGTGCCAGCAGGCGGGACGGGAATGAAAAACTGTTTTTT. Filled out from reference TRBV2 and TRBJ1-4, the complete variable domain reads EPEVTQTPSHQVTQMGQEVILRCVPISNHLYFYWYRQILGQKVEFLVSFYNNEISEKSEIFDDQFSVERPDGSNFTLKIRSTKLEDSAMYFCASRRDGNEKLFFGSGTQLSVL.